Sequencing of this T cell receptor (beta chain) was carried out in a study of Japanese encephalitis immunity and Zika vaccine responses (dated by TCRdb to the early 2020s). For the wider study: The included participants were given three 5.0 ug doses of alum-adjuvanted ZPIV at weeks 0, 4 and 28. A two-dose regimen of JEV vaccine (IXIARO), with doses given 28 days apart, was administered to around twelve participants two to three months before the first ZPIV dose. One dose of YFV vaccine (YF-VAX) was administered before ZPIV to more than 11 participants, and eight or nine participants were flavivirus-naive. More than 5 representative participants from each pre-vaccination group were selected for TCR sequencing, using samples from week 0 (after pre-vaccination and before ZPIV) and week 52. In addition, the TCR repertoires of a few flavivirus-naive individuals were analyzed at weeks 2, 6 and 52 after ZPIV vaccination began. The stimulations used peptide pools from ZIKV structural proteins divided into flavivirus-conserved and non-conserved sets, or JEV or YFV peptides that matched the pre-vaccination. ZIKV peptides were 15-mers overlapping by 11 residues, selected for NetMHCpan/NetMHCII-predicted epitopes with affinity below 50 nM. The study asked whether earlier vaccination against Japanese encephalitis virus (JEV) or yellow fever virus (YFV) shaped CD4 T cell responses to the Zika vaccine.

PBMCs were stained with CellTrace CFSE and grown for 6 days in RPMI containing 8% human serum and peptide pools at approximately 1 ug/mL each. On a BD FACSAria, proliferating CD4 T cells were sorted without fixation as live CD56-CD19-CD16-CD3+CD4+ CFSE-low cells. The enrolled adults were healthy, and microneutralization screening showed them to be seronegative for ZIKV, JEV, YFV, DENV and WNV. Samples were obtained from a phase 1, double-blinded, randomized, placebo-controlled trial of an alum-adjuvanted Zika purified-inactivated virus (ZPIV) vaccine. Peripheral blood mononuclear cells were isolated using a standard procedure and then kept frozen in liquid nitrogen until they were used. Overall study results and their limits: Because there were not enough samples, the peptide pools could not be deconvoluted, which meant the specific peptides behind the cross-reactive responses went unidentified. Higher repertoire similarity across time-points and stimulations was observed in JEV-pre-vaccinated donors than in YFV-pre-vaccinated donors, indicating that more clonotypes were common to ZIKV and JEV stimulation. In JEV-pre-vaccinated donors, the repertoire richness of CD4 T cells responding to conserved ZIKV epitopes dropped significantly after ZPIV. Only a few individuals showed CD8 T cell responses to the ZIKV peptide pools, and those responses were of very low magnitude. Rather than the whole vaccinated cohort, the analysis covered just a subset of trial participants, namely those who received three doses and had adequate samples. Samples clustered by participant with no similarity between individuals, suggesting no public TCRs were detected.

The CDR3 spans 17 residues, from the cysteine through the phenylalanine. The CDR3 DNA has 51 bases and is translated from base 1. At the junction V is shortened by 3 bases and J by 2 bases; bases outside the gene matches: 8. CDR1 and CDR2 were assigned from the germline V gene as SGHRS and YFSETQ. To prepare the library, 5' RACE was applied. Before sequencing, the TCRbeta libraries were pooled in amounts proportional to the number of cells sorted for each library. Total RNA was extracted from sorted cells with RNAzol RT, and cDNA was synthesized with an oligo(dT) primer and a template-switching oligo. The TCRbeta V-CDR3-J region was PCR-amplified with Kapa HiFi using a SMARTer oligo primer and a TCRbeta constant-region primer. Illumina adaptors and sample-specific index barcodes were added in a second PCR, with HighPrep bead cleanup and a Bioanalyzer check confirming a band of roughly 650 bp. Libraries were sequenced on an Illumina MiSeq with 2x151 bp paired-end reads. The published analysis was carried out like this. Reads were demultiplexed with an in-house Java program, and TCRbeta annotations were assigned and clonotypes were counted with MiXCR. Repertoire overlap was measured with Morisita-Horn indices from the R package vegan, along with UPGMA clustering and Circos plots of recurring clonotypes. Shannon diversity and richness were normalized to the maximum possible value based on input cell numbers, so that values between 0 and 1 were obtained. MUSCLE was used to align CDR3beta sequences, SeqinR to compute distances, and R to plot multidimensional scaling. The raw public data were reprocessed by TCRdb itself: fastp quality trimming at Q25, MiXCR clonotype calling, in-frame beta chains only. For every CDR3 protein sequence, its rows merge into one entry that carries the most common genes and DNA. What appears here as the V and J calls and clone size reflects TCRdb's work, not the paper's. Present in this sample are about 400 distinct CDR3 sequences, 3.6% of which were seen just once. Clones ranked in the top ten supply roughly 37% of the sample.

This clonotype was seen repeatedly, ten times or more. Per-base qualities were not stored, and no clone one base away is much larger. Specimen: antigen-activated CD4+ T cells from blood, cultured, collected during a Zika inactivated vaccine study. The origin of this receptor is an adult man who received an inactivated Zika virus vaccine. The V gene is TRBV5-1 and the J gene is TRBJ2-3, with 11 central nucleotides matching TRBD2. This receptor carries the CDR3 CASSSHASGGITDTQYF. In nucleotide form, the sequence is TGCGCCAGCAGCTCCCATGCTAGCGGGGGGATCACAGATACGCAGTATTTT.